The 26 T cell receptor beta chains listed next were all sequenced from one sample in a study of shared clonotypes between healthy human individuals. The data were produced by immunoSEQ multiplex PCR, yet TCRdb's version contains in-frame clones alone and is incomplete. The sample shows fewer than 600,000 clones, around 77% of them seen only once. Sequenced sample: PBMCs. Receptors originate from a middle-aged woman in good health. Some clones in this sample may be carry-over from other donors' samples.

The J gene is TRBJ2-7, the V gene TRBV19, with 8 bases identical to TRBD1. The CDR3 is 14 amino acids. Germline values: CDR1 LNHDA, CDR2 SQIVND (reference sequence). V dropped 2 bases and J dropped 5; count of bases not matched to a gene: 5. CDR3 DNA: TGTGCCAGTAGTATACGACAGGGGACCAACGAGCAGTACTTC. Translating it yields CASSIRQGTNEQYF.

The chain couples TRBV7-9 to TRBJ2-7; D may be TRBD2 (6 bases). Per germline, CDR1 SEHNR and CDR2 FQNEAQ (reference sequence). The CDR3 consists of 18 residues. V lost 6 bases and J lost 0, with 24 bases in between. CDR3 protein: CASRGGGLRSLLSYEQYF. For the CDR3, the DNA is TGTGCCAGCAGGGGAGGCGGGCTTCGGTCCCTCCTCTCCTACGAGCAGTACTTC. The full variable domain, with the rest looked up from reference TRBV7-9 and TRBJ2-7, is DTGVSQNPRHKITKRGQNVTFRCDPISEHNRLYWYRQTLGQGPEFLTYFQNEAQLEKSRLLSDRFSAERPKGSFSTLEIQRTEQGDSAMYLCASRGGGLRSLLSYEQYFGPGTRLTVT.

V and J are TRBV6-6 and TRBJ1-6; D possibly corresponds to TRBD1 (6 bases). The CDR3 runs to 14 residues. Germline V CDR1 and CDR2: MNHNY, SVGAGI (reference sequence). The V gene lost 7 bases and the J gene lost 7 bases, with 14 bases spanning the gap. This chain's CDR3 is CASTLGQGNSPLHF. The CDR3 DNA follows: TGTGCCAGCACATTGGGACAAGGCAATTCACCCCTCCACTTT.

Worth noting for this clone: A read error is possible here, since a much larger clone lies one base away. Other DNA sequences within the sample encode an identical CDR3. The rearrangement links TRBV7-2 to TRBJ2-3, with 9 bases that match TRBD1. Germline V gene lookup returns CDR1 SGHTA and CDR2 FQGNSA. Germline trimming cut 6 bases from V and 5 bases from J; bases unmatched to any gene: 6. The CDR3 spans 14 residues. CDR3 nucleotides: TGTGCCAGCAGATCGGGACAGGGTGAAGATACGCAGTATTTT. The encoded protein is CASRSGQGEDTQYF.

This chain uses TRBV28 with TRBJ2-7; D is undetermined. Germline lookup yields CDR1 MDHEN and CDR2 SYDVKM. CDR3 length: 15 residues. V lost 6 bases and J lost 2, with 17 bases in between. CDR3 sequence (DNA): TGTGCCAGCAGCCTAAGTCAGACGTTAGCCTACGAGCAGTACTTC. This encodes CASSLSQTLAYEQYF.

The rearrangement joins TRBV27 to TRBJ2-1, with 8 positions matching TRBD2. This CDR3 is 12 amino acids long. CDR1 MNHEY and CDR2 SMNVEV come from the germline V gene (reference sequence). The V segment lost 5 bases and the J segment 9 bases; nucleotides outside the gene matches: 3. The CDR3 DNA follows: TGTGCCAGCAGTCTAACTAGCGGTGAGCAGTTCTTC. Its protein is CASSLTSGEQFF.

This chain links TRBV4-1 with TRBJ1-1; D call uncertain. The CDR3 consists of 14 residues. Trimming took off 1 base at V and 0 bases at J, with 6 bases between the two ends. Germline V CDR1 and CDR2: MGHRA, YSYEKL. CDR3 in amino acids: CASSQGGLNTEAFF. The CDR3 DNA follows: TGCGCCAGCAGCCAAGGGGGTCTGAACACTGAAGCTTTCTTT.

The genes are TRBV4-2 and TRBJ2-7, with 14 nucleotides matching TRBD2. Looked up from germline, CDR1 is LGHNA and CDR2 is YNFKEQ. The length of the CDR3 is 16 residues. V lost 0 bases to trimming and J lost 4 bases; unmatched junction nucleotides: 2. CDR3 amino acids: CASSQEWTSGRYEQYF. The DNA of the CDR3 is TGTGCCAGCAGCCAAGAGTGGACTAGCGGGAGGTACGAGCAGTACTTC.

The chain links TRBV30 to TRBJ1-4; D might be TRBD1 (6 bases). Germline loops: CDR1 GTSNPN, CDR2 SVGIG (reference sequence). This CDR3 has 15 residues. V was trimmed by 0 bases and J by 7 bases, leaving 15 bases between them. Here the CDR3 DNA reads TGTGCCTGGAGTGTACTGGGGGGCTTTGGTGAAAAACTGTTTTTT. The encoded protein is CAWSVLGGFGEKLFF.

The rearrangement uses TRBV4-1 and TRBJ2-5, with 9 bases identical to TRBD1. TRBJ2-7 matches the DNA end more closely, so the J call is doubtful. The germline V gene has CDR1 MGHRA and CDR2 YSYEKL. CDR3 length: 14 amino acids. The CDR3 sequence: CASSQRDRAYEQYF. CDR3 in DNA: TGCGCCAGCAGCCAAAGGGACAGGGCCTACGAGCAGTACTTC.

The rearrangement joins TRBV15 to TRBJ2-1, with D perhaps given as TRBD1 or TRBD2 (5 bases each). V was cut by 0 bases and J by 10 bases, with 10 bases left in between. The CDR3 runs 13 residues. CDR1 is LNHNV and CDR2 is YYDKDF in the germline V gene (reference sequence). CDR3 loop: CATSRERGWEQFF. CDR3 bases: TGTGCCACCAGCAGAGAGAGGGGATGGGAGCAGTTCTTC.

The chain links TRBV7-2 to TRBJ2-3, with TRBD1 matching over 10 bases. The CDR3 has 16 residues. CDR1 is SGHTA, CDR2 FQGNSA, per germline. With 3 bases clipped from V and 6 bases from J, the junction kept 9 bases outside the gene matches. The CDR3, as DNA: TGTGCCAGCAGCTTCCGGACAGGGGGGCCCGCGGATACGCAGTATTTT. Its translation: CASSFRTGGPADTQYF.

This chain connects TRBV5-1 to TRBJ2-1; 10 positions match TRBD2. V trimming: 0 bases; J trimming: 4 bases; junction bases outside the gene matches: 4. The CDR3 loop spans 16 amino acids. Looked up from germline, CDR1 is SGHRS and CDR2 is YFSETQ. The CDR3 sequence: CASSLGTSGAYNEQFF. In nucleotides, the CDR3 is TGCGCCAGCAGCTTGGGTACTAGCGGGGCTTACAATGAGCAGTTCTTC.

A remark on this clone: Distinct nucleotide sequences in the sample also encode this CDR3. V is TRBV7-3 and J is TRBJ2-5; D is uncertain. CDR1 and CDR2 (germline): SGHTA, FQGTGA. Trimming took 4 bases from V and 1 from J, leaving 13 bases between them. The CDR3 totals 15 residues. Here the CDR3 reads CASSSGPGPQETQYF. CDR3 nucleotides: TGTGCCAGCAGCTCTGGGCCCGGACCCCAAGAGACCCAGTACTTC.

CDR3 sequence: CASSLLWTSGIEGEQFF. Here the CDR3 DNA reads TGCGCCAGCAGCCTACTATGGACTAGCGGGATAGAGGGTGAGCAGTTCTTC. The rearrangement joins TRBV4-3 to TRBJ2-1, with 12 bases that match TRBD2. CDR1 is LGHNA, CDR2 YSLEER, per germline. Trimming took 4 bases from V and 9 from J; bases not matched to a gene: 13. This CDR3 contains 17 residues.

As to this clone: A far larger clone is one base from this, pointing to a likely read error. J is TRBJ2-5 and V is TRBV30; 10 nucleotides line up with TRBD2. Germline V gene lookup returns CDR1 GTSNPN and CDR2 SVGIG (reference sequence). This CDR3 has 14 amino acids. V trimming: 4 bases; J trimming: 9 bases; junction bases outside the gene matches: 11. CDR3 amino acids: CAWTSGSFQEAQYF. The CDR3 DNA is TGTGCCTGGACTAGCGGGAGCTTTCAGGAGGCCCAGTACTTC. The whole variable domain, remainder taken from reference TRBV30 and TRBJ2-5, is SQTIHQWPATLVQPVGSPLSLECTVEGTSNPNLYWYRQAAGRGLQLLFYSVGIGQISSEVPQNLSASRPQDRQFILSSKKLLLSDSGFYLCAWTSGSFQEAQYFGPGTRLLVL.

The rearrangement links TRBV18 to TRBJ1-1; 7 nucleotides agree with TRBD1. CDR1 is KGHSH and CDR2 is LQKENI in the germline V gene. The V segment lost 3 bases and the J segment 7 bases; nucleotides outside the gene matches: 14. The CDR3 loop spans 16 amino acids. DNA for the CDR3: TGTGCCAGCTCACCGACTACGACAGGGAAGGGAGGTGAAGCTTTCTTT. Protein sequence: CASSPTTTGKGGEAFF. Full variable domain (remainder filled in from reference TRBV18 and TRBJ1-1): NAGVMQNPRHLVRRRGQEARLRCSPMKGHSHVYWYRQLPEEGLKFMVYLQKENIIDESGMPKERFSAEFPKEGPSILRIQQVVRGDSAAYFCASSPTTTGKGGEAFFGQGTRLTVV.

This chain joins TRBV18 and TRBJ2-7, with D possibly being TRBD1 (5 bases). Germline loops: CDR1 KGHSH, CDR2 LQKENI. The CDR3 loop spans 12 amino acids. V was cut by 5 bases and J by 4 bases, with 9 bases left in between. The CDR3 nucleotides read TGTGCCAGCTCAAAAGACAGTTACGAGCAGTACTTC. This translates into CASSKDSYEQYF.

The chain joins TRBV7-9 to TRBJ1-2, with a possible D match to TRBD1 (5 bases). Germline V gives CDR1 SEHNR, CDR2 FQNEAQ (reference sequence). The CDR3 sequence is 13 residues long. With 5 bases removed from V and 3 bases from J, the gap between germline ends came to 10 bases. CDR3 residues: CASSQGQHYGYTF. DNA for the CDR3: TGTGCCAGCAGCCAAGGACAACACTATGGCTACACCTTC.

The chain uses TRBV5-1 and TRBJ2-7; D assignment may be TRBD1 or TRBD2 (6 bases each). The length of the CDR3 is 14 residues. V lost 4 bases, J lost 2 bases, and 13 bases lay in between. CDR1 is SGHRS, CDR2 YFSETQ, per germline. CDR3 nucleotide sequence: TGCGCCAGCAGCAGGGGGGAAGGGGCCTACGAGCAGTACTTC. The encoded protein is CASSRGEGAYEQYF.

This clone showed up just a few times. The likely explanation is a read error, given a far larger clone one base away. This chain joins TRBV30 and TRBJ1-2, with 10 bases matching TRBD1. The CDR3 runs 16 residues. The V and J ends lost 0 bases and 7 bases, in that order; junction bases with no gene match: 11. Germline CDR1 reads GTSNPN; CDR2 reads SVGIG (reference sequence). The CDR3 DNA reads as TGTGCCTGGAGTGTATTTGAGACAGGGGGCGAAGGTGGCTACACCTTC. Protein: CAWSVFETGGEGGYTF. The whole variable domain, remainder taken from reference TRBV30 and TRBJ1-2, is SQTIHQWPATLVQPVGSPLSLECTVEGTSNPNLYWYRQAAGRGLQLLFYSVGIGQISSEVPQNLSASRPQDRQFILSSKKLLLSDSGFYLCAWSVFETGGEGGYTFGSGTRLTVV.

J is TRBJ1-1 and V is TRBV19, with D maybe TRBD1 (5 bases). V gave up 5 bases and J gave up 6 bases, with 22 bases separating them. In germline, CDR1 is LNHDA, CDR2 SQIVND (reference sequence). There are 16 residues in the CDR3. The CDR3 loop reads CASSPAMTRVGAEAFF. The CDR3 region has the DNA TGTGCCAGTAGTCCTGCGATGACCAGGGTAGGCGCTGAAGCTTTCTTT.

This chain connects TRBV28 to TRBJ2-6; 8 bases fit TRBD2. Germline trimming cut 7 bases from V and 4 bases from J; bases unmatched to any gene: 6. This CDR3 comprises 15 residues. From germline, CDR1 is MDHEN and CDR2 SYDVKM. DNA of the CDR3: TGTGCCAGCACCCGGGAGGGATCCGGGGCCAACGTCCTGACTTTC. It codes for CASTREGSGANVLTF.

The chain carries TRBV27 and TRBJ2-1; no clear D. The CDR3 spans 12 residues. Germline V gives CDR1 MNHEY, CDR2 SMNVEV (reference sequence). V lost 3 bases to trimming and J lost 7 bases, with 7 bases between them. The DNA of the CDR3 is TGTGCCAGCAGTTTGGGCAAGAATGAGCAGTTCTTC. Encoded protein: CASSLGKNEQFF.

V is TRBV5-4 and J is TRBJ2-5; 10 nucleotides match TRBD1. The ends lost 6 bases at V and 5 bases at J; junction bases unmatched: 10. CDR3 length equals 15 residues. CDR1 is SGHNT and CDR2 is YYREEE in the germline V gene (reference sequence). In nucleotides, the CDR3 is TGTGCCAGCACCCCTGGCGGGACAGGGGTCGAGACCCAGTACTTC. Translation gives CASTPGGTGVETQYF.

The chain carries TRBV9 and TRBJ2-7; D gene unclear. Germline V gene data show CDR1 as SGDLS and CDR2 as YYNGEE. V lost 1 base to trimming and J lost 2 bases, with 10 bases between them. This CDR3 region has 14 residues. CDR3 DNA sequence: TGTGCCAGCAGCGTAAGGTCTGTACCCTACGAGCAGTACTTC. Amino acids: CASSVRSVPYEQYF.